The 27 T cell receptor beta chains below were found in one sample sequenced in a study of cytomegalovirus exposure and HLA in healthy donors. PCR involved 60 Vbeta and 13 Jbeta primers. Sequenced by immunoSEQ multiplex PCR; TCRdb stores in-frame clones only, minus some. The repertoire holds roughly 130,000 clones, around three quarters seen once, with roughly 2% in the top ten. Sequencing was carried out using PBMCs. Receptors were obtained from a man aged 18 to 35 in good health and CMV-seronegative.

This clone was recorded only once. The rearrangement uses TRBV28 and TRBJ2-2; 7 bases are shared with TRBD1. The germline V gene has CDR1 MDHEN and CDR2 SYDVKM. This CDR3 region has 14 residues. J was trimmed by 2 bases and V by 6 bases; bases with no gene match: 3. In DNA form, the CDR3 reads TGTGCCAGCAGGTGGACAGGTAACACCGGGGAGCTGTTTTTT. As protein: CASRWTGNTGELFF.

The CDR3: CASSDQGAIGVPQYF. The CDR3 DNA sequence: TGTGCCAGCAGCGACCAAGGGGCCATAGGGGTGCCCCAGTACTTC. The chain is built from TRBV5-6 and TRBJ2-5, with D possibly matching TRBD1 (5 bases). The CDR3 extends over 15 amino acids. From germline, CDR1 is SGHDT and CDR2 YYEEEE. Trimming pared 4 bases from V and 9 bases from J, leaving 22 bases between.

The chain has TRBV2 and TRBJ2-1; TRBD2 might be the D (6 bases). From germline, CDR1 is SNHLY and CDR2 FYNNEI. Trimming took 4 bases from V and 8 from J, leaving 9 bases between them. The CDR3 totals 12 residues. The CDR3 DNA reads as TGTGCCAGCAGTGCTGAGCGGGATGAGCAGTTCTTC. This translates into CASSAERDEQFF.

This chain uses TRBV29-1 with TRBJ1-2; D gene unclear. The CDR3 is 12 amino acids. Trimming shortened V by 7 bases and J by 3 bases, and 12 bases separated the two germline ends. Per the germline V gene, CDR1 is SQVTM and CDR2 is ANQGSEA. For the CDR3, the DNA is TGCAGCGCTACCTGGCAGGACTATGGCTACACCTTC. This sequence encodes CSATWQDYGYTF.

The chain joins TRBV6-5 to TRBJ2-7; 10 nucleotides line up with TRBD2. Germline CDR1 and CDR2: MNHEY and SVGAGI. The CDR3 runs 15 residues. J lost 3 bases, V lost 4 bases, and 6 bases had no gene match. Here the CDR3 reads CASSSPSGSGYEQYF. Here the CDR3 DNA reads TGTGCCAGCAGTTCACCTAGCGGGAGCGGCTACGAGCAGTACTTC.

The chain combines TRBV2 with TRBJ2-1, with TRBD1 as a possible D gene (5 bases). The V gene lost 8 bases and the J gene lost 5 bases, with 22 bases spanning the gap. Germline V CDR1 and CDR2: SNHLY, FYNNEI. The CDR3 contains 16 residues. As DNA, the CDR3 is TGTGCCAGCGAGGTCACCTGGCAGGGTAACAACAATGAGCAGTTCTTC. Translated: CASEVTWQGNNNEQFF.

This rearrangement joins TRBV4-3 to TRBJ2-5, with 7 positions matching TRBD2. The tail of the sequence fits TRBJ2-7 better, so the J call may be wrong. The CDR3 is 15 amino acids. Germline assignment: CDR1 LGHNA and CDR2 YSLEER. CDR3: CASSQVAGLSYEQYF. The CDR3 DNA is TGCGCCAGCAGCCAAGTAGCGGGCCTCTCCTACGAGCAGTACTTC.

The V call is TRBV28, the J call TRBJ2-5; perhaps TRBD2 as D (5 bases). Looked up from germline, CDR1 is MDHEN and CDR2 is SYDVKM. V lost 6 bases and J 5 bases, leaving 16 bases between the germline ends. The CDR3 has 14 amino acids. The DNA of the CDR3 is TGTGCCAGCAGCCCGGCGAAGAGGGCGGAGACCCAGTACTTC. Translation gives CASSPAKRAETQYF.

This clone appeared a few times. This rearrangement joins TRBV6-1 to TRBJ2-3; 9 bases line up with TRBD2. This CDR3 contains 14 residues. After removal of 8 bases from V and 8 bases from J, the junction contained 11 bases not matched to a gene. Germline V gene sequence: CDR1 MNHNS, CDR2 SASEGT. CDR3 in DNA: TGTGCCAGCGGGGCGGGAGGGCCGGGCTCTACGCAGTATTTT. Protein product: CASGAGGPGSTQYF.

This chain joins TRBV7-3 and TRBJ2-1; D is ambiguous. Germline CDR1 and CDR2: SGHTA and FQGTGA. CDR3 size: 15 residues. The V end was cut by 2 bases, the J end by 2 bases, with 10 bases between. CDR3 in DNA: TGTGCCAGCAGCTTAGGAGACGGTGCCTACAATGAGCAGTTCTTC. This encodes CASSLGDGAYNEQFF.

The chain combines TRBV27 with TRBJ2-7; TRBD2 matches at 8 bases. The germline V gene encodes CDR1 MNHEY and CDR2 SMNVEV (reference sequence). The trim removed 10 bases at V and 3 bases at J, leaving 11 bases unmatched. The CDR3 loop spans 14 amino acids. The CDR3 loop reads CATASGLAIYEQYF. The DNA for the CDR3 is TGTGCCACCGCTAGCGGGCTCGCGATCTACGAGCAGTACTTC.

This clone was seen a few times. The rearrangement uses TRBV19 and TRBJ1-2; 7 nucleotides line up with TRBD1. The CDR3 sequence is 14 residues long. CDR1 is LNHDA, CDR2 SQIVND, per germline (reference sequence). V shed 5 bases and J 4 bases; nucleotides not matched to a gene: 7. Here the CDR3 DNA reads TGTGCCAGTAGTGCATCGGGACAGCCCTATGGCTACACCTTC. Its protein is CASSASGQPYGYTF. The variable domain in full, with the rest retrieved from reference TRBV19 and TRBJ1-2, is DGGITQSPKYLFRKEGQNVTLSCEQNLNHDAMYWYRQDPGQGLRLIYYSQIVNDFQKGDIAEGYSVSREKKESFPLTVTSAQKNPTAFYLCASSASGQPYGYTFGSGTRLTVV.

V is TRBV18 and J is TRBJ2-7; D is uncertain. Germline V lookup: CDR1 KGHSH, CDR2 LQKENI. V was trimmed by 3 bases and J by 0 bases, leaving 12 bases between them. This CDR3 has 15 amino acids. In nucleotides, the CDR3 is TGTGCCAGCTCACCCCTCCAGGAAAGCTCCTACGAGCAGTACTTC. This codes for CASSPLQESSYEQYF.

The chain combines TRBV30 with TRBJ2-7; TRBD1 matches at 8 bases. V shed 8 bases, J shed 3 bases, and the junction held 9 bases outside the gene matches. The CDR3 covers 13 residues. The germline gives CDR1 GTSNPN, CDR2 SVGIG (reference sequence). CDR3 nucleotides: TGTGCCGCGAACCGGGACAGGATCTACGAGCAGTACTTC. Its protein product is CAANRDRIYEQYF.

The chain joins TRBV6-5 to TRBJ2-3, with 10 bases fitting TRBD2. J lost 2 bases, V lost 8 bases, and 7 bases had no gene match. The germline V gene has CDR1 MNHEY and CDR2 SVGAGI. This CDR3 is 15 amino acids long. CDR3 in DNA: TGTGCCAGCTCTAAACTAGCGGGATACACAGATACGCAGTATTTT. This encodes CASSKLAGYTDTQYF.

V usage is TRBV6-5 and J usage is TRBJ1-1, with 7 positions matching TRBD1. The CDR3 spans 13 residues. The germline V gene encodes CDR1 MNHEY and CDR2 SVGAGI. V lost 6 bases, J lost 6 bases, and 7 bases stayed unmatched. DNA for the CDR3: TGTGCCAGCAGAGCGGACAGGTCTGCTGAAGCTTTCTTT. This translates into CASRADRSAEAFF.

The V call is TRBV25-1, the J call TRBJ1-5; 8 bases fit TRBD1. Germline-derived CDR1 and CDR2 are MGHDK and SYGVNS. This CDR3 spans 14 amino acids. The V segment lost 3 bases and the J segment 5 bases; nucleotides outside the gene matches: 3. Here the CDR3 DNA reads TGTGCCAGCAGTGACAGGGGGCCGTATCAGCCCCAGCATTTT. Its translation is CASSDRGPYQPQHF.

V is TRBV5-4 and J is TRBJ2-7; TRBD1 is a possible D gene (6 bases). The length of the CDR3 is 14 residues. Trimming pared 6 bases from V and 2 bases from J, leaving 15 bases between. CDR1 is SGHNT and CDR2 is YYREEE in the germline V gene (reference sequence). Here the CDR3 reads CASNKLGGAYEQYF. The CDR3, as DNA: TGTGCCAGCAACAAACTAGGGGGAGCCTACGAGCAGTACTTC.

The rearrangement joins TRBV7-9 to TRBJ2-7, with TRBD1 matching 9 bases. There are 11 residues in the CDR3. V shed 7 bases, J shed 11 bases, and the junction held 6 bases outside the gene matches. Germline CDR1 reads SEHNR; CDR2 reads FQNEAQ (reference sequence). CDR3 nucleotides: TGTGCCAGCACCCGCGGGGACAGGGAGTACGTC. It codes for CASTRGDREYV.

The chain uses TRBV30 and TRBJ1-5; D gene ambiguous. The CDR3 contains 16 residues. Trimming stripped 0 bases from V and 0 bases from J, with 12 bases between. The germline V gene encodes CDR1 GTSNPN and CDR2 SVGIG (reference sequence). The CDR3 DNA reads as TGTGCCTGGAGTGTCGCCGCGCTTTATAGCAATCAGCCCCAGCATTTT. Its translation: CAWSVAALYSNQPQHF.

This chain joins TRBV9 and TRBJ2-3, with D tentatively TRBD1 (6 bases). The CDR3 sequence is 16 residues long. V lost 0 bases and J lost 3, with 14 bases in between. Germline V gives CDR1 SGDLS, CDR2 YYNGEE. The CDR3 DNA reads TGTGCCAGCAGCGTAGAACAGGGAGTATGGACAGATACGCAGTATTTT. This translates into CASSVEQGVWTDTQYF.

The CDR3 bases are TGTGCCAGCAGCCTAGAACCAGGGGTTTCTTGGGGGAAATTACGCTATGGCTACACCTTC. This translates into CASSLEPGVSWGKLRYGYTF. V usage is TRBV6-9 and J usage is TRBJ1-2; TRBD1 is a possible D gene (6 bases). Germline CDR1 reads MNHGY; CDR2 reads SVAAGI. The CDR3 spans 20 residues. Trimming stripped 6 bases from V and 4 bases from J, with 33 bases between.

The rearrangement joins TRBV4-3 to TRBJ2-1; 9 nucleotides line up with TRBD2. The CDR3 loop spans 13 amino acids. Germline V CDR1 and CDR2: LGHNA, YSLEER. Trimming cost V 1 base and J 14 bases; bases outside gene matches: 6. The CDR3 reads CASSQGIAGEEFF. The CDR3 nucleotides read TGCGCCAGCAGCCAAGGAATAGCGGGAGAGGAGTTCTTC.

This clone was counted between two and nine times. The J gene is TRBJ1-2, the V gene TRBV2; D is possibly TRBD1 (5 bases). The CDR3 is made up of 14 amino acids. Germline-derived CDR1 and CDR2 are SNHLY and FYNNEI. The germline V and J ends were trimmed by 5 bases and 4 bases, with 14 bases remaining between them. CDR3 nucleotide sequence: TGTGCCAGCAGTTCGGCGCCTCAGGGCTATGGCTACACCTTC. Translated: CASSSAPQGYGYTF. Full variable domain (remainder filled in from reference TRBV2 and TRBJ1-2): EPEVTQTPSHQVTQMGQEVILRCVPISNHLYFYWYRQILGQKVEFLVSFYNNEISEKSEIFDDQFSVERPDGSNFTLKIRSTKLEDSAMYFCASSSAPQGYGYTFGSGTRLTVV.

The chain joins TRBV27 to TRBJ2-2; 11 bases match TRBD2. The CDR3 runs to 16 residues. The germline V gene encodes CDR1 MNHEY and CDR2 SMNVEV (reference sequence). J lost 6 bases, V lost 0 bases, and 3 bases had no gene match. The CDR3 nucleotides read TGTGCCAGCAGTTTATCCCCGGGACTAGCGGCCGGGGAGCTGTTTTTT. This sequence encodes CASSLSPGLAAGELFF.

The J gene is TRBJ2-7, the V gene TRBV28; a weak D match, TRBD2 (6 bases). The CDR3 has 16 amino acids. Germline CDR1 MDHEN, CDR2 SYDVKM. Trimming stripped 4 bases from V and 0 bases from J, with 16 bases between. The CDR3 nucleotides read TGTGCCAGCAGTTCCGTTAATATGCGGGACTCCTACGAGCAGTACTTC. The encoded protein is CASSSVNMRDSYEQYF.

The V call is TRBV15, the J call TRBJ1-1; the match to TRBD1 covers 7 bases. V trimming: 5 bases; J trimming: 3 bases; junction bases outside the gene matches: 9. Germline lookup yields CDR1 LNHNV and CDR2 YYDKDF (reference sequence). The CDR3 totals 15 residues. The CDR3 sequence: CATSAGQGVDTEAFF. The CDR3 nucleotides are TGTGCCACCAGCGCCGGTCAGGGGGTGGACACTGAAGCTTTCTTT.